The rows below give T cell receptor beta chains drawn from one sample of a study of T cells after yellow fever vaccination. One entry per CDR3 protein results from TCRdb running MiXCR on the 5' RACE reads. The sample has under 550,000 distinct CDR3 sequences; 20% to 25% are singletons. The source material was PBMCs, sampled approximately 22 days after the first yellow fever vaccination. Receptors were obtained from a man aged 18 to 29 who received the YFV17D yellow fever vaccine. The CDR3 runs from the conserved cysteine through the conserved F or W. Fields, in order: V gene, clone size, D gene, J gene, CDR3 protein, CDR3 DNA. A D gene is named only where the DNA matches it firmly. Not every row has a clone size; where given, it reads once, few, many or a size class.

V gene: TRBV28; clone size: .; D gene: .; J gene: TRBJ1-1; CDR3 protein: CASSLVGQGKAFF; CDR3 DNA: TGTGCCAGCAGTTTGGTGGGGCAGGGCAAAGCTTTCTTT
V gene: TRBV12-3/TRBV12-4; clone size: .; D gene: .; J gene: TRBJ2-5; CDR3 protein: CASSPPVGTETQYF; CDR3 DNA: TGTGCCAGCAGCCCCCCTGTGGGAACAGAGACCCAGTACTTC
V gene: TRBV18; clone size: .; D gene: .; J gene: TRBJ2-2; CDR3 protein: CASSGPNGAANTGELFF; CDR3 DNA: TGTGCCAGCTCCGGGCCAAACGGAGCCGCGAACACCGGGGAGCTGTTTTTT
V gene: TRBV7-8; clone size: many; D gene: .; J gene: TRBJ2-1; CDR3 protein: CASSLGQASYNEQFF; CDR3 DNA: TGTGCCAGCAGCTTGGGTCAGGCCTCCTACAATGAGCAGTTCTTC
V gene: TRBV25-1; clone size: .; D gene: .; J gene: TRBJ2-1; CDR3 protein: CASTSRRHEQFF; CDR3 DNA: TGTGCCAGCACGTCTCGGCGACATGAGCAGTTCTTC
V gene: TRBV19; clone size: few; D gene: TRBD1; J gene: TRBJ2-1; CDR3 protein: CASSMDRGRVNEQFF; CDR3 DNA: TGTGCCAGTAGTATGGACAGGGGTCGAGTCAATGAGCAGTTCTTC
V gene: TRBV29-1; clone size: .; D gene: TRBD1; J gene: TRBJ1-5; CDR3 protein: CSVQGQGNQPQHF; CDR3 DNA: TGCAGCGTCCAGGGACAGGGGAATCAGCCCCAGCATTTT
V gene: TRBV2; clone size: .; D gene: TRBD1; J gene: TRBJ2-1; CDR3 protein: CAGKEDRATYNEQFF; CDR3 DNA: TGTGCCGGAAAAGAAGACAGGGCAACTTACAATGAGCAGTTCTTC
V gene: TRBV5-6; clone size: .; D gene: .; J gene: TRBJ2-1; CDR3 protein: CASSLPALAEGYNEQFF; CDR3 DNA: TGTGCCAGCAGCTTGCCCGCTCTAGCAGAGGGGTACAATGAGCAGTTCTTC
V gene: TRBV7-2; clone size: many; D gene: .; J gene: TRBJ1-2; CDR3 protein: CASSLAGANYGYTF; CDR3 DNA: TGTGCCAGCAGCTTAGCGGGCGCTAACTATGGCTACACCTTC
V gene: TRBV12-3/TRBV12-4; clone size: many; D gene: .; J gene: TRBJ2-2; CDR3 protein: CASSPGAGELFF; CDR3 DNA: TGTGCCAGCAGCCCAGGGGCCGGGGAGCTGTTTTTT
V gene: TRBV6-1; clone size: few; D gene: TRBD1; J gene: TRBJ1-5; CDR3 protein: CASGITTGNQPQHF; CDR3 DNA: TGTGCCAGCGGGATAACGACAGGGAATCAGCCCCAGCATTTT
V gene: TRBV9; clone size: .; D gene: TRBD2; J gene: TRBJ2-1; CDR3 protein: CASSPSGVDNEQFF; CDR3 DNA: TGTGCCAGCAGCCCCAGCGGGGTGGACAATGAGCAGTTCTTC
V gene: TRBV11-2; clone size: .; D gene: .; J gene: TRBJ1-1; CDR3 protein: CASSLNPAGETEAFF; CDR3 DNA: TGTGCCAGCAGCCTCAATCCGGCGGGGGAGACTGAAGCTTTCTTT
V gene: TRBV6-5; clone size: .; D gene: .; J gene: TRBJ2-3; CDR3 protein: CASSNPRDYGTDTQYF; CDR3 DNA: TGTGCCAGCAGTAACCCCCGGGATTATGGCACAGATACGCAGTATTTT
V gene: TRBV5-6; clone size: .; D gene: .; J gene: TRBJ2-7; CDR3 protein: CARSPGPSFYEQYF; CDR3 DNA: TGTGCCAGGAGCCCCGGGCCTAGCTTCTACGAGCAGTACTTC
V gene: TRBV20-1; clone size: few; D gene: .; J gene: TRBJ1-1; CDR3 protein: CSAREGTSTEAFF; CDR3 DNA: TGCAGTGCTAGAGAAGGGACGTCCACTGAAGCTTTCTTT
V gene: TRBV6-5; clone size: few; D gene: .; J gene: TRBJ1-3; CDR3 protein: CASSSSHWSSGNTIYF; CDR3 DNA: TGTGCCAGCAGTTCCTCACACTGGAGCTCTGGAAACACCATATATTTT
V gene: TRBV7-2; clone size: .; D gene: .; J gene: TRBJ2-1; CDR3 protein: CASSLETGPSYNEQFF; CDR3 DNA: TGTGCCAGCAGCTTAGAAACGGGGCCATCCTACAATGAGCAGTTCTTC
V gene: TRBV4-2; clone size: .; D gene: .; J gene: TRBJ1-1; CDR3 protein: CASSQEPAANTEAFF; CDR3 DNA: TGTGCCAGCAGCCAAGAACCAGCCGCCAACACTGAAGCTTTCTTT
V gene: TRBV7-9; clone size: .; D gene: .; J gene: TRBJ1-1; CDR3 protein: CASSLGFRGTAAEAFF; CDR3 DNA: TGTGCCAGCAGCTTAGGTTTCAGGGGAACAGCCGCTGAAGCTTTCTTT
V gene: TRBV4-1; clone size: .; D gene: .; J gene: TRBJ1-2; CDR3 protein: CASSREREYTF; CDR3 DNA: TGCGCCAGCAGCCGCGAGAGGGAGTACACCTTC
V gene: TRBV6-2/TRBV6-3; clone size: few; D gene: .; J gene: TRBJ1-3; CDR3 protein: CASRDVGDFPRNTIYF; CDR3 DNA: TGTGCCAGCAGAGATGTCGGGGACTTTCCTCGAAACACCATATATTTT
V gene: TRBV27; clone size: few; D gene: TRBD2; J gene: TRBJ2-3; CDR3 protein: CASSFQAGGYYTQYF; CDR3 DNA: TGTGCCAGCAGTTTCCAAGCGGGGGGGTATTATACGCAGTATTTT
V gene: TRBV7-9; clone size: .; D gene: .; J gene: TRBJ2-3; CDR3 protein: CASSLARPIPGTQYF; CDR3 DNA: TGTGCCAGCAGCTTAGCGCGCCCGATCCCAGGGACGCAGTATTTT
V gene: TRBV27; clone size: .; D gene: .; J gene: TRBJ2-1; CDR3 protein: CASSLSGLPGDEQFF; CDR3 DNA: TGTGCCAGCAGTTTGTCCGGTCTCCCTGGCGATGAGCAGTTCTTC
V gene: TRBV20-1; clone size: many; D gene: .; J gene: TRBJ1-2; CDR3 protein: CSATYYGYTF; CDR3 DNA: TGCAGTGCTACCTATTATGGCTACACCTTC
V gene: TRBV6-4; clone size: .; D gene: .; J gene: TRBJ1-1; CDR3 protein: CASSDSGATEAFF; CDR3 DNA: TGTGCCAGCAGTGACTCAGGGGCGACTGAAGCTTTCTTT
V gene: TRBV7-2; clone size: few; D gene: .; J gene: TRBJ2-3; CDR3 protein: CASSLFGRGLLTDTQYF; CDR3 DNA: TGTGCCAGCAGCTTATTCGGCAGGGGACTCCTCACAGATACGCAGTATTTT
V gene: TRBV4-3; clone size: .; D gene: .; J gene: TRBJ2-3; CDR3 protein: CASSQETPTDTQYF; CDR3 DNA: TGCGCCAGCAGCCAAGAGACCCCCACAGATACGCAGTATTTT
V gene: TRBV27; clone size: .; D gene: TRBD1; J gene: TRBJ1-6; CDR3 protein: CASSLRSRQGVVSYNSPLHF; CDR3 DNA: TGTGCCAGCAGTTTAAGGTCCCGACAGGGCGTGGTGTCCTATAATTCACCCCTCCACTTT
V gene: TRBV5-1; clone size: .; D gene: .; J gene: TRBJ1-4; CDR3 protein: CASSTGTANEKLFF; CDR3 DNA: TGCGCCAGCAGCACCGGGACGGCTAATGAAAAACTGTTTTTT
V gene: TRBV7-9; clone size: few; D gene: TRBD2; J gene: TRBJ2-2; CDR3 protein: CASSLTAGASNTGELFF; CDR3 DNA: TGTGCCAGCAGCTTAACAGCGGGGGCCTCGAACACCGGGGAGCTGTTTTTT
V gene: TRBV27; clone size: .; D gene: .; J gene: TRBJ1-5; CDR3 protein: CASGSGQGLLQPQHF; CDR3 DNA: TGTGCCAGCGGGTCAGGCCAAGGTCTACTTCAGCCCCAGCATTTT
V gene: TRBV5-1; clone size: .; D gene: .; J gene: TRBJ1-1; CDR3 protein: CASSTGAIAFF; CDR3 DNA: TGCGCCAGCAGTACGGGGGCAATAGCTTTCTTT
V gene: TRBV6-1; clone size: .; D gene: .; J gene: TRBJ1-1; CDR3 protein: CASSEYTGLDTEAFF; CDR3 DNA: TGTGCCAGCAGCGAATACACAGGGCTCGACACTGAAGCTTTCTTT
V gene: TRBV6-6; clone size: few; D gene: .; J gene: TRBJ1-6; CDR3 protein: CASSSSLTLHF; CDR3 DNA: TGTGCCAGCAGTTCCTCTTTAACCCTCCACTTT
V gene: TRBV14; clone size: .; D gene: TRBD1; J gene: TRBJ2-1; CDR3 protein: CASSPAGWDRVHNEQFF; CDR3 DNA: TGTGCCAGCAGCCCCGCAGGGTGGGACAGGGTCCACAATGAGCAGTTCTTC
V gene: TRBV7-9; clone size: few; D gene: .; J gene: TRBJ2-5; CDR3 protein: CASSLGSQSPTQYF; CDR3 DNA: TGTGCCAGCAGCTTGGGGTCACAGTCCCCAACCCAGTACTTC
V gene: TRBV4-3; clone size: few; D gene: .; J gene: TRBJ2-5; CDR3 protein: CASSQDQGGVTQYF; CDR3 DNA: TGCGCCAGCAGCCAAGATCAGGGCGGGGTAACCCAGTACTTC
V gene: TRBV7-6; clone size: few; D gene: TRBD1; J gene: TRBJ2-5; CDR3 protein: CASSLESGQAFGSQYF; CDR3 DNA: TGTGCCAGCAGCTTAGAATCGGGACAGGCCTTCGGGAGCCAGTACTTC
V gene: TRBV15; clone size: .; D gene: TRBD2; J gene: TRBJ2-7; CDR3 protein: CATSEHGGNSYEQYF; CDR3 DNA: TGTGCCACCAGCGAGCACGGGGGGAACTCCTACGAGCAGTACTTC